This record covers a single T cell receptor beta chain. This CDR3 comprises 16 residues. V lost 4 bases and J lost 3; bases outside the gene matches: 6. Germline CDR1 reads SGHNT; CDR2 reads YYREEE (reference sequence). The entry originates in a study of blood T cell repertoires in COVID-19. Study at large: Italy, Spain and the United States were the sources of the convalescent and acute COVID-19 samples. Sources were T cells, B-cell-depleted T cells, or PBMCs; the material itself was cDNA or gDNA.

Authors' methods: Amplified reference gene primers provided the basis for estimating nucleated cell counts. Only in-frame clones appear in the TCRdb table, and some are missing; sequencing was by immunoSEQ multiplex PCR. The DNA was the basis for D and trimming; V, J and clone size are from that table. This table holds around 160,000 clones, more than 90% found once. The source of this sequence is a man in his 60s with active or convalescent COVID-19. The sample taken for sequencing was peripheral blood. V gene TRBV5-4 combines with J gene TRBJ2-1; 11 bases are a match to TRBD2. DNA for the CDR3: TGTGCCAGCAGCCCGGGAACTAGCGGGAGCTACAATGAGCAGTTCTTC. It codes for CASSPGTSGSYNEQFF.